This T cell receptor (beta chain) was sequenced in a study of T cell changes during pregnancy in multiple sclerosis. Germline values: CDR1 SNHLY, CDR2 FYNNEI. V lost 6 bases, J lost 7 bases, and 11 bases lay in between. The CDR3 has 12 residues. Generated by immunoSEQ multiplex PCR, the TCRdb table keeps only in-frame clones and is missing some. The profile covers around 40,000 clones, with 85% to 95% appearing a single time and 0.5% to 0.65% taken by the ten largest. This clonotype was sampled from a female donor with multiple sclerosis, enrolled in a pregnancy study. The chain recombines TRBV2 with TRBJ2-3; D uncertain. The starting material was CD4+ T cells from peripheral blood mononuclear cells, obtained in the third trimester of pregnancy. CDR3 residues: CASRDNKNTQYF. For the CDR3, the DNA is TGTGCCAGCAGAGATAACAAGAATACGCAGTATTTT.